A selection of T cell receptor beta chains follows, all from one sample in a study of control samples from healthy donors and cancer patients. Data came from immunoSEQ multiplex PCR; TCRdb stores just in-frame clones and leaves some out. Of 150,000 or so clones in the sample, 70% to 90% were seen once. The specimen was blood. Every receptor here comes from a man aged 25 to 45 in good health. Each CDR3 is given with its conserved first and last residue. The D gene is left open where the match is weak. Part of the rows lack a size; the others show once, few, many or a class for expanded clones.

cdr3_length j_call v_call d_call clone_size cdr3_aa cdr3_nt
14 TRBJ1-5 TRBV6-5 TRBD1 . CASSTGGGNQPQHF TGTGCCAGCTCCACAGGGGGAGGCAATCAGCCCCAGCATTTT
15 TRBJ2-7 TRBV3-1/TRBV3-2 . once CASSQDGTASREQYF TGTGCCAGCAGCCAAGACGGGACCGCCTCGCGCGAGCAGTACTTC
14 TRBJ2-6 TRBV4-3 . . CASSPTRGANVLTF TGCGCCAGCAGCCCGACGAGAGGGGCCAACGTCCTGACTTTC
12 TRBJ1-5 TRBV28 . . CASRSPHQPQHF TGTGCCAGCAGATCCCCCCATCAGCCCCAGCATTTT
15 TRBJ2-7 TRBV18 . . CASSPGRTGTYEQYF TGTGCCAGCTCACCAGGGAGGACAGGAACCTACGAGCAGTACTTC
13 TRBJ1-3 TRBV10-3 . . CASEDTQRNTIYF TGTGCCTCCGAGGACACTCAACGAAACACCATATATTTT
16 TRBJ2-1 TRBV11-2 . . CASSLTTDRTHNEQFF TGTGCCAGCAGCTTAACAACAGACCGCACACACAATGAGCAGTTCTTC
14 TRBJ2-7 TRBV9 TRBD1 . CASSSQGAAYEQYF TGTGCCAGCAGCTCACAGGGGGCGGCCTACGAGCAGTACTTC
16 TRBJ2-3 TRBV24-1 . . CATSDLLGGPTDTQYF TGTGCCACCAGTGATCTTCTCGGTGGGCCCACAGATACGCAGTATTTT
13 TRBJ1-4 TRBV12-3/TRBV12-4 . . CASSLGGREKLFF TGTGCCAGCAGCCTCGGTGGGAGAGAAAAACTGTTTTTT
11 TRBJ1-1 TRBV20-1 . . CSAVFIHEAFF TGCAGTGCCGTCTTTATACATGAAGCTTTCTTT
14 TRBJ1-1 TRBV11-1 . . CATSALTANTEAFF TGTGCCACATCAGCATTGACAGCGAACACTGAAGCTTTCTTT
16 TRBJ1-5 TRBV19 TRBD1 once CASSMNDRGPREPQHF TGTGCCAGTAGTATGAACGACAGGGGCCCAAGGGAGCCCCAGCATTTT
15 TRBJ1-1 TRBV3-1/TRBV3-2 TRBD1 . CASSQDDRGNTEAFF TGTGCCAGCAGCCAAGACGACAGGGGGAACACTGAAGCTTTCTTT
12 TRBJ1-5 TRBV7-2 . once CASSLGMGAQHF TGTGCCAGCAGCTTGGGGATGGGTGCCCAGCATTTT
14 TRBJ2-2 TRBV3-1/TRBV3-2 . . CASTGSRDTGELFF TGTGCCAGCACCGGGAGCAGGGACACCGGGGAGCTGTTTTTT
15 TRBJ2-6 TRBV10-3 . . CAASSLVSGANVLTF TGTGCCGCCTCCTCACTGGTCTCTGGGGCCAACGTCCTGACTTTC
15 TRBJ2-5 TRBV3-1/TRBV3-2 TRBD2 . CASSQAGLGQETQYF TGTGCCAGCAGCCAGGCCGGACTAGGTCAGGAGACCCAGTACTTC
13 TRBJ2-5 TRBV28 . . CASSLASKETQYF TGTGCCAGCAGTTTGGCCAGCAAAGAGACCCAGTACTTC
15 TRBJ1-1 TRBV5-1 . once CASSQIGGGIVEAFF TGCGCCAGCAGTCAGATTGGGGGCGGAATCGTGGAAGCTTTCTTT